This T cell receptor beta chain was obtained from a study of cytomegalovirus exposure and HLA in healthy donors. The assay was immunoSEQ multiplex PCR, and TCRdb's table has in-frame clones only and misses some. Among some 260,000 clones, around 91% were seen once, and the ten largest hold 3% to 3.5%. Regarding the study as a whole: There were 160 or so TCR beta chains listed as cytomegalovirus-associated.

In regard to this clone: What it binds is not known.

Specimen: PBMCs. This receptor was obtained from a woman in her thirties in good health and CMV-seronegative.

In nucleotides, the CDR3 is TGTGCCAGCAGTGTGTACGGGAACACTGAAGCTTTCTTT. Its protein product is CASSVYGNTEAFF. The rearrangement uses TRBV2 and TRBJ1-1, with D unclear. Trimming took 4 bases from V and 1 from J, leaving 7 bases between them. The length of the CDR3 is 13 residues. Germline lookup yields CDR1 SNHLY and CDR2 FYNNEI.